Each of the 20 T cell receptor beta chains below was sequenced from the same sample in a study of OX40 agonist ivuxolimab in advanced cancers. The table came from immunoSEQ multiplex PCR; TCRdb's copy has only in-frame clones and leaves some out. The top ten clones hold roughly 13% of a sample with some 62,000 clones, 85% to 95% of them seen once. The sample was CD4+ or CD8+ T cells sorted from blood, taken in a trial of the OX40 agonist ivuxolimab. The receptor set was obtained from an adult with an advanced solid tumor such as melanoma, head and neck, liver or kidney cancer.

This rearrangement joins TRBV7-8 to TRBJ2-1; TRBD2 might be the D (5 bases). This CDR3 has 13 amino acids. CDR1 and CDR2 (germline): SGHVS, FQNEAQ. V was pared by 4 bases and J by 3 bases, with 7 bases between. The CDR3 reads CASSSGIYNEQFF. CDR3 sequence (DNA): TGTGCCAGCAGCTCCGGGATCTACAATGAGCAGTTCTTC.

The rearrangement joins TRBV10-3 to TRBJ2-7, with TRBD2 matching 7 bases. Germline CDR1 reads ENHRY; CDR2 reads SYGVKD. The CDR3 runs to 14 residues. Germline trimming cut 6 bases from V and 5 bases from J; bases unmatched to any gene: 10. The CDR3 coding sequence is TGTGCCATCAGGGAAAGCGGGGTGGCCCACGAGCAGTACTTC. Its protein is CAIRESGVAHEQYF.

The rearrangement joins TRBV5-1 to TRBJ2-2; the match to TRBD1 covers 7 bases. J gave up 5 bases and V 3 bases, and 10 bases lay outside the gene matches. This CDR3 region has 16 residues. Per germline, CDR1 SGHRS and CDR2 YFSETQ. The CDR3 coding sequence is TGCGCCAGCAGCTCCGACGGGACAGAGATAACCGGGGAGCTGTTTTTT. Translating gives CASSSDGTEITGELFF.

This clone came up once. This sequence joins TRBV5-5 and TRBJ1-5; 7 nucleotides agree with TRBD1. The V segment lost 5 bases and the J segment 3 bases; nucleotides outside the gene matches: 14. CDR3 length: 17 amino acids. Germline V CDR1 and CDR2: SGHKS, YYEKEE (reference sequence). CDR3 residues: CASSFPQGVSTNQPQHF. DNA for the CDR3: TGTGCCAGCAGTTTTCCTCAGGGGGTTTCCACCAATCAGCCCCAGCATTTT. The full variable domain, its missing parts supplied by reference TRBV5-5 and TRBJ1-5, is DAGVTQSPTHLIKTRGQQVTLRCSPISGHKSVSWYQQVLGQGPQFIFQYYEKEERGRGNFPDRFSARQFPNYSSELNVNALLLGDSALYLCASSFPQGVSTNQPQHFGDGTRLSIL.

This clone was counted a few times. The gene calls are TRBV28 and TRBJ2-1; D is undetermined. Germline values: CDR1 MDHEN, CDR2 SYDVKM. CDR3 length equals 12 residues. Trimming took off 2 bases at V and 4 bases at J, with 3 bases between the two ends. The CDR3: CASSLGYNEQFF. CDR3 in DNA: TGTGCCAGCAGTTTAGGATACAATGAGCAGTTCTTC. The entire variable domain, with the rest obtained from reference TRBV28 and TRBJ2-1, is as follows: DVKVTQSSRYLVKRTGEKVFLECVQDMDHENMFWYRQDPGLGLRLIYFSYDVKMKEKGDIPEGYSVSREKKERFSLILESASTNQTSMYLCASSLGYNEQFFGPGTRLTVL.

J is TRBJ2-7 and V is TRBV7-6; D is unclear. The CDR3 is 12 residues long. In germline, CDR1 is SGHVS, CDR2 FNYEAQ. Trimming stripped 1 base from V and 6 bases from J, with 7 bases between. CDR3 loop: CASSLDGAEQYF. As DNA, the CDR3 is TGTGCCAGCAGCTTAGACGGTGCCGAGCAGTACTTC.

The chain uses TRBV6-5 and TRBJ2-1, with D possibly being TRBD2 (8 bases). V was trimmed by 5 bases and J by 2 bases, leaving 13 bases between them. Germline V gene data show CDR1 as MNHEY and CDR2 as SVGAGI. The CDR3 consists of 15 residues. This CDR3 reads CASSRSGTAYNEQFF. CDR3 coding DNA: TGTGCCAGCAGTCGTAGCGGGACAGCCTACAATGAGCAGTTCTTC.

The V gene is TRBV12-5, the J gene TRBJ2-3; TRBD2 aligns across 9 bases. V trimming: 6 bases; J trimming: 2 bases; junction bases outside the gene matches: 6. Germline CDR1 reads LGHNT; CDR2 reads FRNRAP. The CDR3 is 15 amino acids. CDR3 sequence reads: CASGRTSAPTDTQYF. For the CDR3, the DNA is TGTGCTAGTGGCCGGACTAGCGCTCCCACAGATACGCAGTATTTT.

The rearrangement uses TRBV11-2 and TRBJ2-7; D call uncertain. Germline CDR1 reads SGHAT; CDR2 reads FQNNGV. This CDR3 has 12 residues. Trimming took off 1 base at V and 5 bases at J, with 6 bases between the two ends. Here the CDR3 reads CASSLGAHEQYF. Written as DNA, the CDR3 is TGTGCCAGCAGCTTAGGTGCCCACGAGCAGTACTTC.

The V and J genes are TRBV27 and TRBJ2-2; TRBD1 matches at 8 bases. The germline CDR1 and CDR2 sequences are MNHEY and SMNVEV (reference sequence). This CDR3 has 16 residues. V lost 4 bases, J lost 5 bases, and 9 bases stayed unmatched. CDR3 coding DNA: TGTGCCAGCAGTTCGGAGTGGACAGGGCGAACCGGGGAGCTGTTTTTT. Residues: CASSSEWTGRTGELFF.

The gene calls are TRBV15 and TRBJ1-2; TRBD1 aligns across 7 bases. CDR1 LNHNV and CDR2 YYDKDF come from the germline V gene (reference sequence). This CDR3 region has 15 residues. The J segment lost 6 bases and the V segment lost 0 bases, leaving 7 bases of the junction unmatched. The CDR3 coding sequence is TGTGCCACCAGCAGAGACCGTAAGGGGGCCGATGGCTACACCTTC. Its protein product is CATSRDRKGADGYTF.

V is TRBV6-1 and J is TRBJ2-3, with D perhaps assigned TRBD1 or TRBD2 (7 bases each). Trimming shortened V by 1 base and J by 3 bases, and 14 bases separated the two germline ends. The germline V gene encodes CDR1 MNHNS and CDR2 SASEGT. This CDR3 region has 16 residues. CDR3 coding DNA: TGTGCCAGCAGTGAAGGGGCAGGGGGGGCGACAGATACGCAGTATTTT. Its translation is CASSEGAGGATDTQYF.

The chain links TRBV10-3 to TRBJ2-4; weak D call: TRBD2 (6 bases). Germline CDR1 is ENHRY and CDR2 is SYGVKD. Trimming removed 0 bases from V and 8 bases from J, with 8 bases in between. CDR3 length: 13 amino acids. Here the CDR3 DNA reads TGTGCCATCAGTGAGTCCAGGGAGGACATTCAGTACTTC. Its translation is CAISESREDIQYF.

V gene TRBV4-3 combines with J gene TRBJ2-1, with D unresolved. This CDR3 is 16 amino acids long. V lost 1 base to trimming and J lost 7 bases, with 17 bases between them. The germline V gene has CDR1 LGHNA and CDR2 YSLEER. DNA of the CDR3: TGCGCCAGCAGCCAAGTTCTGTCCGTAGGGCCTAATGAGCAGTTCTTC. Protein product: CASSQVLSVGPNEQFF.

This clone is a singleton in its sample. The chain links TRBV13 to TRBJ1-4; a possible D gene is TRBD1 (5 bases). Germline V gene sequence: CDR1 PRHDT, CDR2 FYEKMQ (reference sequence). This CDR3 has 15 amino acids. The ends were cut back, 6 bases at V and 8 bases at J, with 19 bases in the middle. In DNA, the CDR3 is TGTGCCAGCAGATATTGGGGAGAGGGGCGCGAAAAACTGTTTTTT. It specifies CASRYWGEGREKLFF.

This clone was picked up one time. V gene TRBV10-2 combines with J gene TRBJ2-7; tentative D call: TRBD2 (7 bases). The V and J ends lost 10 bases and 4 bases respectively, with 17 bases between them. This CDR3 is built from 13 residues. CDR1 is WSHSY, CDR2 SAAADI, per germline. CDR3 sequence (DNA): TGCGCCACCGGACAGCGGGACTCATACGAGCAGTACTTC. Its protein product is CATGQRDSYEQYF.

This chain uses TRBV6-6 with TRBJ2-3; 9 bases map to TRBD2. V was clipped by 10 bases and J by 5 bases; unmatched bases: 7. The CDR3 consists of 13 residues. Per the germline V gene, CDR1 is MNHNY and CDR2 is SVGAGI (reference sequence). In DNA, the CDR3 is TGTGCCACGGGCGGGAGGGAAGTAGATACGCAGTATTTT. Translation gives CATGGREVDTQYF.

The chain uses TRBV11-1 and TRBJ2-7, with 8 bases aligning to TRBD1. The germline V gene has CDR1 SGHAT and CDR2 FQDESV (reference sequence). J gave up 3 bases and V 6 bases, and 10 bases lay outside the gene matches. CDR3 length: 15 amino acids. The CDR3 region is CASSSEGQVFYEQYF. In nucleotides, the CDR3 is TGTGCCAGCAGTTCAGAGGGACAGGTCTTCTACGAGCAGTACTTC.

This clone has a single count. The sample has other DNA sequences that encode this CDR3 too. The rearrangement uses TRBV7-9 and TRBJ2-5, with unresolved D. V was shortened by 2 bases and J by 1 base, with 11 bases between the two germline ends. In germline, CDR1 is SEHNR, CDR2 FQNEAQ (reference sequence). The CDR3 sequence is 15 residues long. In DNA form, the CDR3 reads TGTGCCAGCAGCTTAAGGCTGGCAGCCCAAGAGACCCAGTACTTC. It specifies CASSLRLAAQETQYF.

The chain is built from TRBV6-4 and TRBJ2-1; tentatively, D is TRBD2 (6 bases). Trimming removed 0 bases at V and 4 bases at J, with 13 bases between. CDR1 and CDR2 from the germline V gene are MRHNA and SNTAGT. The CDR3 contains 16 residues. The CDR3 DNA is TGTGCCAGCAGTGACTCCCCCCTAGCGCCGTACAATGAGCAGTTCTTC. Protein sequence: CASSDSPLAPYNEQFF.